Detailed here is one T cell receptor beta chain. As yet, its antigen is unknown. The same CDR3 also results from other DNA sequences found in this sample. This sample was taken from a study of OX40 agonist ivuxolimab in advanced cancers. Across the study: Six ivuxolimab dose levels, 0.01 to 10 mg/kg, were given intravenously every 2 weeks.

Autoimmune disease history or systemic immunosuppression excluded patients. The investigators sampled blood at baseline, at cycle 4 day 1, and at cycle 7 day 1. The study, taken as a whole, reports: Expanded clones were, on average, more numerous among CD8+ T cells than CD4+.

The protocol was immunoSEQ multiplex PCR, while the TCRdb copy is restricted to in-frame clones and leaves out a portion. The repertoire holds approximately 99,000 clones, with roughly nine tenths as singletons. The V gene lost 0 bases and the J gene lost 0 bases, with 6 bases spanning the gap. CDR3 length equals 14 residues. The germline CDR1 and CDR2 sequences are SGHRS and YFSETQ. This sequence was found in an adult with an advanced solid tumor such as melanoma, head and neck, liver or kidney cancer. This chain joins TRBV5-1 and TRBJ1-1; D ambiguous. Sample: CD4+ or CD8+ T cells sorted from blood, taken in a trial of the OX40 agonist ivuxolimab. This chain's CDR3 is CASSLDRMNTEAFF. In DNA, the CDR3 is TGCGCCAGCAGCTTGGACAGAATGAACACTGAAGCTTTCTTT.